This note documents a single T cell receptor beta chain sequence. As yet, its antigen is unknown. Germline CDR1 and CDR2: MNHNY and SVGAGI (reference sequence). V was shortened by 2 bases and J by 8 bases, with 7 bases between the two germline ends. This CDR3 contains 12 residues. This sample is drawn from a study of beta chain features in type 1 diabetes. As every portion of the isolated RNA was reverse transcribed, the sequencing read expressed TCRB transcripts. Some clones are missing from TCRdb's copy, which holds only in-frame ones; the method was immunoSEQ multiplex PCR. Counted here are some 200,000 clones, 16% occurring once; the ten biggest clones make up about 0.078%. The collection from each donor was one heparinised blood draw averaging roughly 100 mL. Study results and caveats: Type 1 diabetes patients showed fewer insertions and more deletions at VDJ junctions. Shortening of TCRB CDR3s, moderate but significant, appeared in all four CD4+ subsets of Type 1 diabetes patients.

The receptor was isolated from a man aged 30 to 45 with type 1 diabetes. The material sequenced was naive CD4+ T cells from blood. The V call is TRBV6-6, the J call TRBJ2-1; D not resolved. The CDR3 DNA sequence: TGTGCCAGCAGTTACGGCGGAGATGAGCAGTTCTTC. The encoded protein is CASSYGGDEQFF.